The 26 T cell receptor beta chains below all came from one sample that was sequenced in a study of shared clonotypes between healthy human individuals. Using immunoSEQ multiplex PCR, the repertoire was profiled, and TCRdb retains in-frame clones only, with some absent. Of nearly 2 million clones listed, about 94% are singletons. CD45RO-negative cells were positively selected for CCR7, leaving out terminally differentiated effector memory CD45RA+ cells. The sequencing input was naive CD8+ T cells sorted from blood. These TCRs come from a man aged 18 to 29 in good health.

The genes are TRBV4-3 and TRBJ2-5; D may correspond to TRBD1 or TRBD2 (6 bases each). Germline V gene data show CDR1 as LGHNA and CDR2 as YSLEER. The CDR3 loop spans 15 amino acids. The V gene lost 0 bases and the J gene lost 4 bases, with 12 bases spanning the gap. The CDR3, as DNA: TGCGCCAGCAGCCAAGATCGGGGGCGCACAGAGACCCAGTACTTC. Translating it yields CASSQDRGRTETQYF.

This chain links TRBV4-1 with TRBJ2-3; D may match TRBD1 or TRBD2 (5 bases each). The V end lost 3 bases, the J end lost 5 bases, and 12 bases lay between the germline ends. The CDR3 contains 14 residues. Germline CDR1 MGHRA, CDR2 YSYEKL. Here the CDR3 reads CASSHQVGVDTQYF. CDR3 in DNA: TGCGCCAGCAGCCACCAGGTGGGGGTAGATACGCAGTATTTT.

The count of this clone is one. This chain links TRBV9 with TRBJ1-3, with D tentatively TRBD1 (6 bases). This CDR3 region has 16 residues. In germline, CDR1 is SGDLS, CDR2 YYNGEE. Trimming took 0 bases from V and 0 from J, leaving 10 bases between them. The CDR3 coding sequence is TGTGCCAGCAGCGTAGATTGGGGGCTCTCTGGAAACACCATATATTTT. Its protein is CASSVDWGLSGNTIYF.

V is TRBV11-2 and J is TRBJ2-4; 8 bases are a match to TRBD2. CDR1 and CDR2 from the germline V gene are SGHAT and FQNNGV. The length of the CDR3 is 14 residues. The junction had 8 bases not matched to a gene; V was cut back by 5 bases and J by 8 bases. CDR3 loop: CASSPGGGGDIQYF. The CDR3 coding sequence is TGTGCCAGCAGCCCCGGGGGGGGAGGAGACATTCAGTACTTC. The full variable domain, with the rest looked up from reference TRBV11-2 and TRBJ2-4, is EAGVAQSPRYKIIEKRQSVAFWCNPISGHATLYWYQQILGQGPKLLIQFQNNGVVDDSQLPKDRFSAERLKGVDSTLKIQPAKLEDSAVYLCASSPGGGGDIQYFGAGTRLSVL.

The CDR3 region has the DNA TGTGCCAGCAGCTTAGGGGGGACAGGGTTGTACGAGCAGTACTTC. Translating it yields CASSLGGTGLYEQYF. The rearrangement uses TRBV7-6 and TRBJ2-7, with 9 bases identical to TRBD1. CDR3 length: 15 amino acids. Germline assignment: CDR1 SGHVS and CDR2 FNYEAQ. V shed 1 base and J 4 bases; nucleotides not matched to a gene: 5. The whole variable domain, filled in from reference TRBV7-6 and TRBJ2-7, reads GAGVSQSPRYKVTKRGQDVALRCDPISGHVSLYWYRQALGQGPEFLTYFNYEAQQDKSGLPNDRFSAERPEGSISTLTIQRTEQRDSAMYRCASSLGGTGLYEQYFGPGTRLTVT.

The chain carries TRBV10-3 and TRBJ1-1, with no clear D. There are 15 residues in the CDR3. CDR1 is ENHRY and CDR2 is SYGVKD in the germline V gene. V lost 3 bases and J lost 2, with 13 bases in between. As DNA, the CDR3 is TGTGCCATCAGTGACCCCGGACTCGTTAACACTGAAGCTTTCTTT. Residues: CAISDPGLVNTEAFF.

The chain uses TRBV27 and TRBJ2-7, with 10 bases matching TRBD1. Losses at the gene ends were 5 bases for V and 6 bases for J; bases not matched to a gene: 19. Germline lookup yields CDR1 MNHEY and CDR2 SMNVEV (reference sequence). The CDR3 totals 18 residues. The CDR3 nucleotides are TGTGCCAGCAGTCTCACGGACCTCGGGACAGGGGCCCCGGGCGAGCAGTACTTC. It is translated as CASSLTDLGTGAPGEQYF.

V is TRBV7-2 and J is TRBJ2-7; 7 bases align to TRBD1. CDR1 is SGHTA, CDR2 FQGNSA, per germline. This CDR3 spans 16 amino acids. V lost 1 base, J lost 1 base, and 7 bases stayed unmatched. The CDR3 loop is CASSLGKPGQSYEQYF. CDR3 nucleotides: TGTGCCAGCAGCTTAGGAAAACCGGGACAGTCCTACGAGCAGTACTTC. Full variable domain (rest looked up from reference TRBV7-2 and TRBJ2-7): GAGVSQSPSNKVTEKGKDVELRCDPISGHTALYWYRQSLGQGLEFLIYFQGNSAPDKSGLPSDRFSAERTGGSVSTLTIQRTQQEDSAVYLCASSLGKPGQSYEQYFGPGTRLTVT.

The CDR3 here is CASSYSNSLEAFF. The CDR3 region has the DNA TGTGCCAGCAGTTACTCGAATAGCCTCGAGGCTTTCTTT. The rearrangement links TRBV6-5 to TRBJ1-1; D remains ambiguous. The V gene's germline CDR1 is MNHEY and CDR2 SVGAGI. The CDR3 totals 13 residues. V was clipped by 0 bases and J by 11 bases, with 13 bases between them.

The rearrangement uses TRBV4-3 and TRBJ1-4; D call uncertain. V was trimmed by 0 bases and J by 7 bases, leaving 9 bases between them. Per germline, CDR1 LGHNA and CDR2 YSLEER. CDR3 length: 14 residues. The CDR3 here is CASSQERAVEKLFF. The CDR3 DNA is TGCGCCAGCAGCCAAGAGAGGGCAGTTGAAAAACTGTTTTTT.

CDR3 in DNA: TGCGCCAGCAGCTTGGACAGGGGCAATGAGCAGTTCTTC. Its translation is CASSLDRGNEQFF. The chain carries TRBV5-1 and TRBJ2-1, with 7 bases matching TRBD1. V was clipped by 0 bases and J by 6 bases; unmatched bases: 0. Germline CDR1 is SGHRS and CDR2 is YFSETQ. The CDR3 sequence is 13 residues long.

V is TRBV5-6 and J is TRBJ2-3, with a possible D match to TRBD1 (6 bases). Germline V gene data show CDR1 as SGHDT and CDR2 as YYEEEE. This CDR3 region has 15 residues. The V and J ends lost 0 bases and 4 bases respectively, with 12 bases between them. CDR3 sequence: CASSLARGPADTQYF. The CDR3 region has the DNA TGTGCCAGCAGCTTGGCCAGGGGACCCGCAGATACGCAGTATTTT.

V gene TRBV19 combines with J gene TRBJ2-1, with TRBD2 identical over 7 bases. This CDR3 has 15 residues. V shed 8 bases, J shed 0 bases, and the junction held 7 bases outside the gene matches. CDR1 is LNHDA and CDR2 is SQIVND in the germline V gene (reference sequence). CDR3 region: CASSAGVNSYNEQFF. The CDR3, as DNA: TGTGCCAGTTCCGCGGGAGTGAACTCCTACAATGAGCAGTTCTTC.

The genes are TRBV14 and TRBJ1-3; no clear D. V gave up 6 bases and J gave up 0 bases, with 12 bases separating them. CDR1 and CDR2 (germline): SGHDN, FVKESK. CDR3 length: 15 residues. CDR3 DNA sequence: TGTGCCAGCAGTCATGACGGGAGCTCTGGAAACACCATATATTTT. It yields the protein CASSHDGSSGNTIYF.

The chain links TRBV28 to TRBJ1-4; TRBD1 might be the D (6 bases). Germline V CDR1 and CDR2: MDHEN, SYDVKM. The CDR3 has 16 residues. Deletions cut 5 bases from V and 4 bases from J, with 17 bases between. CDR3 nucleotide sequence: TGTGCCAGCAGTCCCCGGGGAGGGGGATATAATGAAAAACTGTTTTTT. This gives the protein CASSPRGGGYNEKLFF.

The genes are TRBV7-9 and TRBJ1-4, with D possibly TRBD1 on 5 matching bases. Germline V gives CDR1 SEHNR, CDR2 FQNEAQ (reference sequence). The CDR3 loop spans 16 amino acids. V dropped 1 base and J dropped 4 bases, with 13 bases sitting between them. The CDR3 protein is CASSLVVDTGNEKLFF. As DNA, the CDR3 is TGTGCCAGCAGCTTAGTAGTGGACACGGGTAATGAAAAACTGTTTTTT.

J is TRBJ1-4 and V is TRBV4-3; D remains unclear. CDR1 LGHNA and CDR2 YSLEER come from the germline V gene. The CDR3 totals 15 residues. The V and J ends lost 4 bases and 6 bases respectively, with 15 bases between them. The CDR3 DNA follows: TGCGCCAGCAGCCGACGTTGGAGGGAAGATGAAAAACTGTTTTTT. This codes for CASSRRWREDEKLFF.

The chain recombines TRBV13 with TRBJ2-7; a weak D match, TRBD1 (7 bases). V shed 3 bases and J shed 5 bases, with 17 bases lying between them. This CDR3 contains 15 residues. Per the germline V gene, CDR1 is PRHDT and CDR2 is FYEKMQ (reference sequence). In DNA form, the CDR3 reads TGTGCCAGCAGCTTTACTGGGCAGGGGGGCGACGAGCAGTACTTC. It is translated as CASSFTGQGGDEQYF.

The chain has TRBV6-5 and TRBJ2-2; 9 bases align to TRBD1. The CDR3 totals 15 residues. Trimming took 6 bases from V and 7 from J; bases not matched to a gene: 9. In germline, CDR1 is MNHEY, CDR2 SVGAGI. CDR3 sequence reads: CASRTGTGYLGELFF. DNA of the CDR3: TGTGCCAGCAGAACGGGGACAGGGTACCTCGGGGAGCTGTTTTTT.

This rearrangement joins TRBV5-6 to TRBJ1-6; no clear D. Looked up from germline, CDR1 is SGHDT and CDR2 is YYEEEE. Between the trimmed V and J ends, which lost 0 bases and 0 bases, there was a span of 7 bases. There are 16 residues in the CDR3. The CDR3 DNA sequence: TGTGCCAGCAGCTTGGGAGAAGCCTCCTATAATTCACCCCTCCACTTT. As protein: CASSLGEASYNSPLHF.

In DNA form, the CDR3 reads TGTGCCAGCATTGGACAGGGGGTAAGCGGTCAGTACTTC. It codes for CASIGQGVSGQYF. V gene TRBV13 combines with J gene TRBJ2-7, with 10 nucleotides matching TRBD1. CDR1 PRHDT and CDR2 FYEKMQ come from the germline V gene (reference sequence). The CDR3 consists of 13 residues. After removal of 7 bases from V and 10 bases from J, the junction contained 10 bases not matched to a gene.

The chain links TRBV27 to TRBJ1-4; 12 bases are shared with TRBD1. Germline CDR1 MNHEY, CDR2 SMNVEV (reference sequence). CDR3 size: 19 residues. V was clipped by 5 bases and J by 0 bases; unmatched bases: 10. The CDR3 region is CASSLGTGGGPATNEKLFF. CDR3 nucleotide sequence: TGTGCCAGCAGTCTTGGGACAGGGGGCGGCCCCGCAACTAATGAAAAACTGTTTTTT.

The rearrangement links TRBV4-2 to TRBJ2-3, with a possible D match to TRBD1 (6 bases). The CDR3 runs to 14 residues. V was pared by 4 bases and J by 0 bases, with 8 bases between. Germline assignment: CDR1 LGHNA and CDR2 YNFKEQ. CDR3 nucleotides: TGTGCCAGCAGCCCCACAGGGAGCACAGATACGCAGTATTTT. Residues: CASSPTGSTDTQYF.

J is TRBJ1-1 and V is TRBV10-1; D is unclear. The germline V gene has CDR1 WNHNN and CDR2 SYGVQD (reference sequence). V gave up 2 bases and J gave up 6 bases, with 10 bases separating them. The CDR3 loop spans 13 amino acids. CDR3 sequence (DNA): TGCGCCAGCAGTGAGCGGGCAGCCGCTGAAGCTTTCTTT. As protein: CASSERAAAEAFF.

Here the CDR3 reads CASSLAALAGAYNEQFF. CDR3 DNA sequence: TGCGCCAGCAGCTTGGCCGCGCTAGCGGGAGCCTACAATGAGCAGTTCTTC. This sequence joins TRBV5-1 and TRBJ2-1; 10 positions match TRBD2. Germline CDR1 and CDR2: SGHRS and YFSETQ. There are 17 residues in the CDR3. V trimming: 0 bases; J trimming: 2 bases; junction bases outside the gene matches: 5.

The rearrangement joins TRBV27 to TRBJ2-7, with D possibly called TRBD1 or TRBD2 (5 bases each). The V gene's germline CDR1 is MNHEY and CDR2 SMNVEV (reference sequence). The germline V and J ends were trimmed by 3 bases and 5 bases, with 20 bases remaining between them. The CDR3 totals 16 residues. The CDR3 nucleotides are TGTGCCAGCAGTTTCGGGACGGAGCCCCCTCGGGACGAGCAGTACTTC. Translation: CASSFGTEPPRDEQYF.